This TCR beta chain was identified during a study of T cell repertoires in cytomegalovirus infection. TCRdb analysed the reads with MiXCR anew, one entry per CDR3 protein. The table lists roughly 500,000 distinct CDR3 sequences, more than 30% of them singletons. This clonotype was found once. Its specificity is unknown. Germline CDR1 KGHSH, CDR2 LQKENI. The V end was cut by 4 bases, the J end by 0 bases, with 13 bases between. This CDR3 is built from 16 residues. This material consisted of cultured PBMCs, taken from culture after CMV antigen stimulation. This TCR was sampled from a human donor in good health (CMV status not recorded). Some clones in this sample may be carry-over from other donors' samples. The chain has TRBV18 and TRBJ1-3; D not certain. The chain's CDR3 is CASSLSAKGSGNTIYF. The CDR3 nucleotides are TGTGCCAGCTCACTGTCTGCGAAGGGCTCTGGAAACACCATATATTTT.